The clone carrying this T cell receptor (beta chain) was recorded at least ten times. This sample stems from a study of early T cells in non-severe SARS-CoV-2 infection. Germline CDR1 reads DFQATT; CDR2 reads SNEGSKA (reference sequence). V trimming: 5 bases; J trimming: 7 bases; junction bases outside the gene matches: 8. The CDR3 has 13 residues. TCRdb reprocessed the 5' RACE reads via MiXCR and lists one record per CDR3 protein. The table lists some 45,000 distinct CDR3 sequences, roughly 6.2% of them singletons. This chain links TRBV20-1 with TRBJ1-5; 7 bases agree with TRBD1. The sequence came from an adult who was a healthcare worker with PCR-confirmed SARS-CoV-2 infection or an uninfected control (not recorded which). Sequenced material: whole blood, taken at baseline. The CDR3 DNA sequence: TGCAGTGCTCCGACAGGGACGGAACAGCCCCAGCATTTT. Protein: CSAPTGTEQPQHF.